This entry concerns a single T cell receptor (beta chain). As yet, its antigen is unknown. This sample is part of a study of OX40 agonist ivuxolimab in advanced cancers. Whole-study results and caveats: By week 6 at 0.1 to 3.0 mg/kg, blood CD4+ and CD8+ T cells had expanded clonally.

The V end was cut by 6 bases, the J end by 9 bases, with 14 bases between. CDR1 SGHVS and CDR2 FNYEAQ come from the germline V gene. The CDR3 is 12 amino acids. The data were produced by immunoSEQ multiplex PCR, yet TCRdb's version contains in-frame clones alone and is incomplete. The sample shows about 60,000 clones, about 83% of them seen only once. The gene calls are TRBV7-6 and TRBJ1-1; D not resolved. The sample was CD4+ or CD8+ T cells sorted from blood, taken in a trial of the OX40 agonist ivuxolimab. This receptor was taken from an adult with an advanced solid tumor such as melanoma, head and neck, liver or kidney cancer. In nucleotides, the CDR3 is TGTGCCAGCAGTCCACAGCCCGGACAAGCTTTCTTT. Its protein product is CASSPQPGQAFF.